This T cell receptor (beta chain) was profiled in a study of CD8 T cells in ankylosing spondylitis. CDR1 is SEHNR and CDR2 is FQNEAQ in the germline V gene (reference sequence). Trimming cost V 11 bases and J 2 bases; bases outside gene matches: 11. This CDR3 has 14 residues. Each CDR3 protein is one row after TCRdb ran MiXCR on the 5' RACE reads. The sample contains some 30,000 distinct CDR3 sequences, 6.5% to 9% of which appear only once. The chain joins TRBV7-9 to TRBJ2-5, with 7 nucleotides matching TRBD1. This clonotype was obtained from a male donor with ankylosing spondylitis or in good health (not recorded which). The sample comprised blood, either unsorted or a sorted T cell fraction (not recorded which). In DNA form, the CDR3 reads TGTGCCGTACAAAGGGGGCAGATTCAAGAGACCCAGTACTTC. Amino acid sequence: CAVQRGQIQETQYF.